The entry that follows covers one T cell receptor (beta chain) sequence. Its target is not known. The data stem from a study of a mutant IDH1 vaccine in newly diagnosed glioma. The wider study: Prior therapy was radiotherapy, temozolomide, or both; most received both.

Whole-study results and caveats: Alterations occurring in top peripheral T cell clonotypes seemed unrelated to pseudoprogression.

The V end was cut by 8 bases, the J end by 6 bases, with 16 bases between. This CDR3 spans 14 amino acids. CDR1 and CDR2 from the germline V gene are WSHSY and SAAADI. The time point was: baseline, week 1 (first vaccination visit). Treatment described: pre-vaccination baseline after standard-of-care therapy. Astrocytomas that were new, WHO grade 3 or 4, IDH1-mutant and ATRX-lost were present in the donors. This table comes from immunoSEQ multiplex PCR, and its TCRdb copy is limited to in-frame clones, with some not included. The table includes around 82,000 clones, about four fifths detected once. This chain joins TRBV10-2 and TRBJ1-4, with TRBD1 as a possible D gene (5 bases). The TCR comes from a man aged 35 to 55 with glioma. Some clones in this sample may be carry-over from other donors' samples. The input for sequencing was PBMCs, taken from a glioma patient treated with radiotherapy, temozolomide or both. CDR3: CASASGGSDEKLFF. The CDR3 DNA follows: TGCGCCAGCGCAAGCGGGGGGAGTGATGAAAAACTGTTTTTT.